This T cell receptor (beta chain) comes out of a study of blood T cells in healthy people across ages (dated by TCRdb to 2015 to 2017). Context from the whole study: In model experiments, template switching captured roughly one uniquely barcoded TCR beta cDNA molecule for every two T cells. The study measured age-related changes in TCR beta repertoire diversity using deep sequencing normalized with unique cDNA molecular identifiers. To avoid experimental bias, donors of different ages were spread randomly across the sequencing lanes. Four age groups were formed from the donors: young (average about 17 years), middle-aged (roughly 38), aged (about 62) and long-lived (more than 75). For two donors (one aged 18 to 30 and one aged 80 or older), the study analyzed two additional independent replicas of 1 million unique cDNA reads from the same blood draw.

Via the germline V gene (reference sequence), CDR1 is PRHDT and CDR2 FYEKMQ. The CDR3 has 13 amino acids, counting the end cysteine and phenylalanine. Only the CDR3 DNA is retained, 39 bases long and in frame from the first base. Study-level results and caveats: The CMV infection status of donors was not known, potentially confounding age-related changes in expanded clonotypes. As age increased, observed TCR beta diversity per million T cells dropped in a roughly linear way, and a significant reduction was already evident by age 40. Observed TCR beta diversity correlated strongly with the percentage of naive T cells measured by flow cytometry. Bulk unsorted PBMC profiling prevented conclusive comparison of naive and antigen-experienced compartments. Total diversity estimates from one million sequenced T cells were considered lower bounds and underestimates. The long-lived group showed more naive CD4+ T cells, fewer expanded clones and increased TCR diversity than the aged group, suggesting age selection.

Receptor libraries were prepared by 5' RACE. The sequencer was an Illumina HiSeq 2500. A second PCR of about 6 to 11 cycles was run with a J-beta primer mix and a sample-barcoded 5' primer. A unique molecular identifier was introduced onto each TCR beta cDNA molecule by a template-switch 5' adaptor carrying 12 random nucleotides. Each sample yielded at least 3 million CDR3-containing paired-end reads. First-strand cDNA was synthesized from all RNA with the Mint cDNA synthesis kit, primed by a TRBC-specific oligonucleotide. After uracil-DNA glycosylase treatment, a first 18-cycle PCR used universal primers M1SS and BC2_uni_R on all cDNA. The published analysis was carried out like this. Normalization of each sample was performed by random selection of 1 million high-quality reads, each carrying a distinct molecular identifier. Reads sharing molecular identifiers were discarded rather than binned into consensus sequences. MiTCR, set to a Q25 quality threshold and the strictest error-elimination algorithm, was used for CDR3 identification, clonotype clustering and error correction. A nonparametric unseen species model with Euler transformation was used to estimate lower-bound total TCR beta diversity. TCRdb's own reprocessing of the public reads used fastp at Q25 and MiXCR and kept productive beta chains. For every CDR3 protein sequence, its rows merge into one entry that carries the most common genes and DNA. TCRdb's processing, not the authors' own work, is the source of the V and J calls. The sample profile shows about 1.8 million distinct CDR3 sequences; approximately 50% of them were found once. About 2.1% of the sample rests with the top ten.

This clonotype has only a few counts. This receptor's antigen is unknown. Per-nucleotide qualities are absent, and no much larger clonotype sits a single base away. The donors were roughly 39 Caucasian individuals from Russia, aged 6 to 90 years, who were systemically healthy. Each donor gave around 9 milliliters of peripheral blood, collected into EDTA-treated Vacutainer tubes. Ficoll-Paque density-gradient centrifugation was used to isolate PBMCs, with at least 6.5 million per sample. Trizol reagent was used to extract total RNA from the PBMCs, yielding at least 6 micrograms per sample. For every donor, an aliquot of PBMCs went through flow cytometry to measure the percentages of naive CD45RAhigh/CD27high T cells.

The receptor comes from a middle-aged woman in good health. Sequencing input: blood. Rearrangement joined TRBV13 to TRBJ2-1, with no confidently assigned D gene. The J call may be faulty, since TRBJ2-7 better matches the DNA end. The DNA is TGTGCCAGCAGCTCTGGCGAATACAATGAGCAGTACTTC. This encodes CASSSGEYNEQYF.